Listed here are 21 T cell receptor beta chains from one sample, sequenced in a study of radiotherapy plus CTLA-4 blockade in lung cancer. Sequenced by immunoSEQ multiplex PCR; TCRdb stores in-frame clones only, minus some. This sample has about 50,000 clones, with approximately 85% found just once. Sequencing was performed on peripheral blood, taken from a patient treated with radiotherapy plus ipilimumab. These receptor sequences come from a human donor with non-small cell lung cancer whose response to radiotherapy plus ipilimumab could not be evaluated.

This chain joins TRBV6-6 and TRBJ2-5, with 10 bases that match TRBD1. The DNA end favors TRBJ2-7, so the J call may be wrong. CDR3 length: 13 amino acids. CDR1 and CDR2 (germline): MNHNY, SVGAGI (reference sequence). The chain's CDR3 is CAISGTGVHEQYF. The CDR3 DNA sequence: TGTGCCATCTCCGGGACAGGGGTCCACGAGCAGTACTTC.

The V gene is TRBV29-1, the J gene TRBJ1-4; the D is unclear. The CDR3 spans 13 residues. Germline CDR1 SQVTM, CDR2 ANQGSEA. V lost 1 base and J lost 3, with 6 bases in between. The CDR3 spells CSVEAGANEKLFF. The CDR3 nucleotides read TGCAGCGTTGAAGCAGGTGCTAATGAAAAACTGTTTTTT.

In DNA form, the CDR3 reads TGTGCCAGCAGTTTACGGTTAAGCACTGAAGCTTTCTTT. Its protein product is CASSLRLSTEAFF. The J gene is TRBJ1-1, the V gene TRBV28; D is ambiguous. CDR3 size: 13 residues. Germline V gene data show CDR1 as MDHEN and CDR2 as SYDVKM. V lost 2 bases to trimming and J lost 4 bases, with 8 bases between them.

The chain recombines TRBV5-4 with TRBJ2-7; 9 positions agree with TRBD2. V shed 0 bases, J shed 2 bases, and the junction held 6 bases outside the gene matches. CDR1 is SGHNT and CDR2 is YYREEE in the germline V gene (reference sequence). The CDR3 spans 16 residues. CDR3 in amino acids: CASSLGPSGNTYEQYF. DNA of the CDR3: TGTGCCAGCAGCTTGGGCCCTAGCGGGAATACCTACGAGCAGTACTTC.

The chain combines TRBV7-8 with TRBJ2-4; TRBD2 agrees at 10 bases. V was clipped by 1 base and J by 0 bases; unmatched bases: 0. Per germline, CDR1 SGHVS and CDR2 FQNEAQ. CDR3 length equals 16 residues. The CDR3 DNA reads as TGTGCCAGCAGCTTAGGACTAGCGGGAGCCAAAAACATTCAGTACTTC. This translates into CASSLGLAGAKNIQYF.

The chain has TRBV27 and TRBJ2-1, with TRBD2 matching over 8 bases. The CDR3 spans 16 residues. Germline CDR1 MNHEY, CDR2 SMNVEV (reference sequence). The ends lost 6 bases at V and 5 bases at J; junction bases unmatched: 12. CDR3 amino acids: CASSILGQRGHNEQFF. The DNA for the CDR3 is TGTGCCAGCAGCATACTAGGCCAGCGGGGGCACAATGAGCAGTTCTTC.

The CDR3 loop reads CASSLTENIQYF. DNA of the CDR3: TGTGCCAGCAGCCTTACAGAAAACATTCAGTACTTC. The chain couples TRBV7-9 to TRBJ2-4; no definite D call. V lost 5 bases, J lost 5 bases, and 7 bases lay in between. The CDR3 is 12 amino acids. CDR1 and CDR2 from the germline V gene are SEHNR and FQNEAQ (reference sequence).

The rearrangement links TRBV28 to TRBJ1-3; a weak D match, TRBD1 (5 bases). Trimming removed 11 bases at V and 0 bases at J, with 14 bases between. CDR3 length equals 14 residues. Germline assignment: CDR1 MDHEN and CDR2 SYDVKM. The CDR3 DNA is TGTGCCTCCAGAGACAGTAGCTCTGGAAACACCATATATTTT. It codes for CASRDSSSGNTIYF.

The chain couples TRBV10-2 to TRBJ1-3, with 7 bases aligning to TRBD1. CDR3 length: 14 residues. The germline V gene has CDR1 WSHSY and CDR2 SAAADI. With 7 bases clipped from V and 2 bases from J, the junction kept 5 bases outside the gene matches. CDR3 amino acids: CASNIDRAGNTIYF. CDR3 DNA: TGCGCCAGCAATATAGACAGGGCTGGAAACACCATATATTTT.

This clone was seen only a few times. The chain recombines TRBV28 with TRBJ2-7; a possible D gene is TRBD1 (6 bases). Trimming removed 4 bases at V and 3 bases at J, with 13 bases between. Germline V gene lookup returns CDR1 MDHEN and CDR2 SYDVKM. This CDR3 contains 14 residues. The CDR3 region is CASSSPGHHYEQYF. CDR3 DNA: TGTGCCAGCAGTTCGCCGGGACATCACTACGAGCAGTACTTC.

This clone was detected once. This sequence joins TRBV7-8 and TRBJ1-5; 7 positions agree with TRBD1. This CDR3 is built from 17 residues. The germline V gene has CDR1 SGHVS and CDR2 FQNEAQ. V shed 5 bases, J shed 3 bases, and the junction held 13 bases outside the gene matches. The CDR3 is CASSPRQGLKDNQPQHF. The CDR3 region has the DNA TGTGCCAGCAGCCCCCGACAGGGTTTGAAGGACAATCAGCCCCAGCATTTT.

The chain combines TRBV6-5 with TRBJ1-1, with D uncertain. CDR1 is MNHEY, CDR2 SVGAGI, per germline. The CDR3 runs 15 residues. V was clipped by 7 bases and J by 5 bases, with 20 bases between them. DNA for the CDR3: TGTGCCAGCATGTGGGCGGAAGGAAGAGGGACTGAAGCTTTCTTT. Its translation is CASMWAEGRGTEAFF.

The chain combines TRBV6-5 with TRBJ1-2; a possible D gene is TRBD1 (6 bases). The germline V gene encodes CDR1 MNHEY and CDR2 SVGAGI. The CDR3 spans 16 residues. Trimming shortened V by 4 bases and J by 1 base, and 16 bases separated the two germline ends. The CDR3 nucleotides read TGTGCCAGCAGTTCCCATAGGCAGGGGAATAACTATGGCTACACCTTC. It yields the protein CASSSHRQGNNYGYTF.

The chain has TRBV5-8 and TRBJ1-1, with a possible D match to TRBD1 (6 bases). CDR1 and CDR2 from the germline V gene are SGHTS and YDEGEE. This CDR3 contains 14 residues. V was shortened by 2 bases and J by 2 bases, with 10 bases between the two germline ends. The DNA for the CDR3 is TGTGCCAGCAGCTTACGGACAGCAAACACTGAAGCTTTCTTT. As protein: CASSLRTANTEAFF.

This chain connects TRBV27 to TRBJ2-1; 10 nucleotides align to TRBD2. The V and J ends lost 5 bases and 0 bases, in that order; junction bases with no gene match: 7. Germline V gives CDR1 MNHEY, CDR2 SMNVEV (reference sequence). The CDR3 loop spans 17 amino acids. The CDR3 here is CASSPWTSGSSYNEQFF. In DNA form, the CDR3 reads TGTGCCAGCAGTCCCTGGACTAGCGGAAGCTCCTACAATGAGCAGTTCTTC.

The chain carries TRBV10-3 and TRBJ2-1; the D gene is possibly TRBD2 (5 bases). The CDR3 has 13 residues. Per germline, CDR1 ENHRY and CDR2 SYGVKD. V lost 1 base and J lost 8, with 9 bases in between. Written as DNA, the CDR3 is TGTGCCATCAGTGAGTATGAGGGCGATGAGCAGTTCTTC. This gives the protein CAISEYEGDEQFF.

This chain joins TRBV2 and TRBJ2-7; 9 bases align to TRBD1. The CDR3 consists of 13 residues. With V trimmed by 8 bases and J by 5 bases, 7 bases remained unmatched. The germline V gene encodes CDR1 SNHLY and CDR2 FYNNEI. The CDR3, as DNA: TGTGCCAGCGGACGGGACAGGGTAAACGAGCAGTACTTC. This translates into CASGRDRVNEQYF.

This clone was seen just once. The chain links TRBV11-2 to TRBJ2-7, with 10 bases identical to TRBD2. Germline loops: CDR1 SGHAT, CDR2 FQNNGV. V lost 1 base to trimming and J lost 2 bases; unmatched junction nucleotides: 2. The CDR3 extends over 15 amino acids. CDR3 bases: TGTGCCAGCAGCTTAGGGCTAGCGGGGGCCTACGAGCAGTACTTC. Its protein is CASSLGLAGAYEQYF. The variable domain in full, with the rest retrieved from reference TRBV11-2 and TRBJ2-7, is EAGVAQSPRYKIIEKRQSVAFWCNPISGHATLYWYQQILGQGPKLLIQFQNNGVVDDSQLPKDRFSAERLKGVDSTLKIQPAKLEDSAVYLCASSLGLAGAYEQYFGPGTRLTVT.

The chain is built from TRBV6-1 and TRBJ1-5; 7 bases agree with TRBD1. Germline CDR1 and CDR2: MNHNS and SASEGT. The length of the CDR3 is 15 residues. V was clipped by 8 bases and J by 5 bases; unmatched bases: 12. CDR3 residues: CASGRDRASDQPQHF. In nucleotides, the CDR3 is TGTGCCAGCGGCCGGGACAGAGCTTCAGATCAGCCCCAGCATTTT.

The rearrangement uses TRBV5-1 and TRBJ2-7, with D unclear. CDR1 is SGHRS and CDR2 is YFSETQ in the germline V gene. This CDR3 has 15 residues. V lost 0 bases and J 4 bases, leaving 14 bases between the germline ends. For the CDR3, the DNA is TGCGCCAGCAGCTTGGACAGTACAACTCCGTACGAGCAGTACTTC. Protein sequence: CASSLDSTTPYEQYF.

The rearrangement links TRBV9 to TRBJ2-5; tentatively, D is TRBD2 (7 bases). V shed 5 bases and J shed 1 base, with 15 bases lying between them. The CDR3 loop spans 15 amino acids. CDR1 is SGDLS and CDR2 is YYNGEE in the germline V gene. In DNA form, the CDR3 reads TGTGCCAGCAGTGGGACTACAGGGATCCAAGAGACCCAGTACTTC. It specifies CASSGTTGIQETQYF.